The present T cell receptor (beta chain) was sequenced within a study of breast tumors, draining lymph nodes, adjacent tissues. Study-wide findings and caveats: The lymph node origin of tumor T cells was framed as consistent with a hypothesis, not demonstrated. Tumor repertoires ranked between lymph nodes and nontumor tissue in diversity, with V and J gene preferences. Data fit most tumor T cells coming from lymph node, expanding in tumor. Luminal-like breast cancer showed significantly greater tumor-nontumor repertoire similarity than basal-like breast cancer did.

There are 17 residues in the CDR3. V lost 1 base and J lost 5, with 18 bases in between. Germline lookup yields CDR1 KGHSH and CDR2 LQKENI. Note on this clonotype: Its antigen is undetermined.

TCRdb called the multiplex PCR reads again in MiXCR, with one record for every CDR3 protein. The sample lists approximately 52,000 distinct CDR3 sequences; 35% to 50% were seen once. Input material: breast tumor tissue. The TCR sequence derives from a female donor with breast cancer. Some clones in this sample may be carry-over from other donors' samples. V and J are TRBV18 and TRBJ2-1; D ambiguous. CDR3 DNA: TGTGCCAGCTCACCACGGCCACCAGCGCCAGGTAACAATGAGCAGTTCTTC. This codes for CASSPRPPAPGNNEQFF. The variable domain in full, with the rest retrieved from reference TRBV18 and TRBJ2-1, is NAGVMQNPRHLVRRRGQEARLRCSPMKGHSHVYWYRQLPEEGLKFMVYLQKENIIDESGMPKERFSAEFPKEGPSILRIQQVVRGDSAAYFCASSPRPPAPGNNEQFFGPGTRLTVL.